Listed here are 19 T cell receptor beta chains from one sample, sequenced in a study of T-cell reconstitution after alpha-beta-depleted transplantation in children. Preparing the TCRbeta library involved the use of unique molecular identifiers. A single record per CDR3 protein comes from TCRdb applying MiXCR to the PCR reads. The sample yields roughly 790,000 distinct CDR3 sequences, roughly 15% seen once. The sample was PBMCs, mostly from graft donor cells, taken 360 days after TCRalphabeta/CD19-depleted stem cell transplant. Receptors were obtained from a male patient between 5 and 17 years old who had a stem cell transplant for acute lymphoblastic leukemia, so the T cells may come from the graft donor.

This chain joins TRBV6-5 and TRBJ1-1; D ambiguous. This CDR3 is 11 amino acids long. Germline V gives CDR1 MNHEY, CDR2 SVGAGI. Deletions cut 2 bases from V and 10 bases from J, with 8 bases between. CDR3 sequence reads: CASSYGGRAFF. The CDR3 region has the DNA TGTGCCAGCAGTTACGGAGGGCGAGCTTTCTTT.

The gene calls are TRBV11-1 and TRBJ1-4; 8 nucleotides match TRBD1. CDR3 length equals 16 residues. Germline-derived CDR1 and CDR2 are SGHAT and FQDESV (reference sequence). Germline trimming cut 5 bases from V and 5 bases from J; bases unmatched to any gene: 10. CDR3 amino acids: CASSPATGARNEKLFF. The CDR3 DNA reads TGTGCCAGCAGCCCAGCGACAGGGGCCAGGAATGAAAAACTGTTTTTT.

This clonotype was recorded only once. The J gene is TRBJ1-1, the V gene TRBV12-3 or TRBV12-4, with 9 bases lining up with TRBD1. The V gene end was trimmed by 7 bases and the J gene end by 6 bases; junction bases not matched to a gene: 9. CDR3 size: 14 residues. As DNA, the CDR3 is TGTGCCAGCACCCCCTGGACAGGGGAGGCTGAAGCTTTCTTT. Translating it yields CASTPWTGEAEAFF.

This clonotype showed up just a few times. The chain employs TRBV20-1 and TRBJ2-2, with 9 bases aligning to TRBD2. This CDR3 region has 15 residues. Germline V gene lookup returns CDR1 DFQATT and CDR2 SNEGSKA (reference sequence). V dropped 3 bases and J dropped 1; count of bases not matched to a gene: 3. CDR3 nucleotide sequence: TGCAGTGCTAGCTCTAGCGGGATGAACACCGGGGAGCTGTTTTTT. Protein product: CSASSSGMNTGELFF.

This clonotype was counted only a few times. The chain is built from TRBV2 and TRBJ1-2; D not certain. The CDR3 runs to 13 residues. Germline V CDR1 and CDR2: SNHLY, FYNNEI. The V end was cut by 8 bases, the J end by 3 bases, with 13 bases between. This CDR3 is CASEANNYYGYTF. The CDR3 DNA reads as TGTGCCAGCGAGGCAAACAACTACTATGGCTACACCTTC.

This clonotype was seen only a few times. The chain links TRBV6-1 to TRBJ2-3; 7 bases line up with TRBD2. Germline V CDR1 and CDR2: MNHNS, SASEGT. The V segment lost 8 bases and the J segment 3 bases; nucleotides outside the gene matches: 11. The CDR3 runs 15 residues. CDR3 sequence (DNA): TGTGCCAGCGGAAGACTAGCCGGAGCAACAGATACGCAGTATTTT. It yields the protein CASGRLAGATDTQYF.

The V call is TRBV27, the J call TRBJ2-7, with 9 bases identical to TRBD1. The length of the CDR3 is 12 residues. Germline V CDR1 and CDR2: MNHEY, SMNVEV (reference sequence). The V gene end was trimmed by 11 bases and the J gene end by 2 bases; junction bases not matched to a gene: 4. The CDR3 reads CAFRDRAYEQYF. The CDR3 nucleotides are TGTGCCTTCCGGGACAGGGCCTACGAGCAGTACTTC.

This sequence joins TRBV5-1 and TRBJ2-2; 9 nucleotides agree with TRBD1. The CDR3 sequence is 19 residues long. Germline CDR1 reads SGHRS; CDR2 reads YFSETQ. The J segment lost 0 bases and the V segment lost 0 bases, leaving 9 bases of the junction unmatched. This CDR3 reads CASSLEGQGSAPNTGELFF. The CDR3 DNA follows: TGCGCCAGCAGCTTGGAGGGACAGGGTTCTGCCCCGAACACCGGGGAGCTGTTTTTT.

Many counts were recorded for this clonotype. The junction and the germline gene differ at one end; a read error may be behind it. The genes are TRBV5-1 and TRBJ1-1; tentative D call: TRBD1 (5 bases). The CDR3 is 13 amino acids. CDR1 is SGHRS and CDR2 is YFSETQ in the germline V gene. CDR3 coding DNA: TGTGCCAGCAGCCGAGGACAGAACACTGAAGCTTTCTTT. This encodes CASSRGQNTEAFF.

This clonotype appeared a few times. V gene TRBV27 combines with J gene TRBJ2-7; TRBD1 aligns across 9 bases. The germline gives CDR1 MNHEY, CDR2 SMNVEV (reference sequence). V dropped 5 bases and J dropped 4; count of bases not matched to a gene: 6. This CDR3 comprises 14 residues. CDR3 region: CASSPEGQGYEQYF. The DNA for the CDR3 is TGTGCCAGCAGTCCAGAGGGACAGGGTTACGAGCAGTACTTC.

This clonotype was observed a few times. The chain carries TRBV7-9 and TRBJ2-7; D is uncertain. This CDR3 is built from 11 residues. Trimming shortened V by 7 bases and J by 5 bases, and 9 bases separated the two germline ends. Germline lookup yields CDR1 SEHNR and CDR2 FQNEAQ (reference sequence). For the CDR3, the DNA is TGTGCCAGCAACCCCGCGGACGAGCAGTACTTC. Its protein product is CASNPADEQYF.

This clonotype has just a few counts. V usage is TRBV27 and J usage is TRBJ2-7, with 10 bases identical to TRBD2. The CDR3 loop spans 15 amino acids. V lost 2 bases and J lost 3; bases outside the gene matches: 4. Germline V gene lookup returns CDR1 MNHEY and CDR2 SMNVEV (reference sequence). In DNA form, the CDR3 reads TGTGCCAGCAGTTTAATGGGACTAGCGTTCTACGAGCAGTACTTC. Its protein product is CASSLMGLAFYEQYF.

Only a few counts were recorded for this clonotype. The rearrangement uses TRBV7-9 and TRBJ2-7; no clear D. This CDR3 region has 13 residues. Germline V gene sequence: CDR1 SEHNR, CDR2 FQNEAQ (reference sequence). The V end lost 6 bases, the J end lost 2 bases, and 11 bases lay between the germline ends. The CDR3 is CASSFPYAYEQYF. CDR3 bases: TGTGCCAGCAGTTTCCCCTACGCCTACGAGCAGTACTTC.

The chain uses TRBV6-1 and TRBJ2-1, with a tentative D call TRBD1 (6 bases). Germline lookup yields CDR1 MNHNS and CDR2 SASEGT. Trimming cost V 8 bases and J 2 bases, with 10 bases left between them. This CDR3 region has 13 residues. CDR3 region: CASPGQTYNEQFF. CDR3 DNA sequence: TGTGCCAGCCCTGGACAGACCTACAATGAGCAGTTCTTC.

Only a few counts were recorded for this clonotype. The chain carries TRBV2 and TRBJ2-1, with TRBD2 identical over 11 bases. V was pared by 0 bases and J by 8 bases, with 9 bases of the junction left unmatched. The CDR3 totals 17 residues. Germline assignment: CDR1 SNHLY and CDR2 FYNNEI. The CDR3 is CASSEAILAGEYHEQFF. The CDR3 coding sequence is TGTGCCAGCAGTGAAGCGATACTAGCGGGAGAGTACCATGAGCAGTTCTTC.

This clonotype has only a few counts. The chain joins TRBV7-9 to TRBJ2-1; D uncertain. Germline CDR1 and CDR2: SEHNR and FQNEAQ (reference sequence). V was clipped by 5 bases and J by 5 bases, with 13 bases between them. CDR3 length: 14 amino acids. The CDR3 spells CASSPIMIHNEQFF. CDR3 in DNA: TGTGCCAGCAGCCCCATCATGATTCACAATGAGCAGTTCTTC.

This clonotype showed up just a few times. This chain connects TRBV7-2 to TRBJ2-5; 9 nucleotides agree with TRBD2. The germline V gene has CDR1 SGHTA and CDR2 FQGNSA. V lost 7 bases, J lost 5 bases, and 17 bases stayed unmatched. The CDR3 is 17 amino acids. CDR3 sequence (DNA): TGTGCCAGCAAATCGGTTCGGGGCGGGAGGGCCATGGAGACCCAGTACTTC. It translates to CASKSVRGGRAMETQYF.

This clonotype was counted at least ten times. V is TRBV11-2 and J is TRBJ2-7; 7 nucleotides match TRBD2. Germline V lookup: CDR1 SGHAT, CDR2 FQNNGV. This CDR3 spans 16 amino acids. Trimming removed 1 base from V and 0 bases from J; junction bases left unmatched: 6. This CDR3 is CASSLAPSGVSYEQYF. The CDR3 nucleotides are TGTGCCAGCAGCTTAGCCCCTAGCGGTGTCTCCTACGAGCAGTACTTC. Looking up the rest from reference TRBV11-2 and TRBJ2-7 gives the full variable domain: EAGVAQSPRYKIIEKRQSVAFWCNPISGHATLYWYQQILGQGPKLLIQFQNNGVVDDSQLPKDRFSAERLKGVDSTLKIQPAKLEDSAVYLCASSLAPSGVSYEQYFGPGTRLTVT.

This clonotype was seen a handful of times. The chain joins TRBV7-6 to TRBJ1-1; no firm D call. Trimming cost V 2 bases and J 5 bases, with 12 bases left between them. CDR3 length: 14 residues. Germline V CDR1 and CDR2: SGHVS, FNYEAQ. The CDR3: CASSLRAGWTEAFF. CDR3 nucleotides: TGTGCCAGCAGCTTAAGGGCGGGATGGACTGAAGCTTTCTTT.